This passage covers 2 T cell receptor beta chains from one sample sequenced in a study of blood T cells in healthy people across ages. Primers used in a second PCR of roughly 7 to 11 cycles were a sample-barcoded 5' primer and a J-beta primer mix. TCRdb redid the calling of the 5' RACE reads with MiXCR, one entry per CDR3 protein. Among 730,000 or so distinct CDR3 sequences listed, approximately 40% were seen once. Sequenced: blood. The receptors were sampled from a man older than 75 in good health.

Note on this clonotype: The junction departs from the called germline gene at one end, perhaps through a read error. The chain is built from TRBV29-1 and TRBJ2-3; D may be TRBD2 (5 bases). The length of the CDR3 is 13 residues. Per germline, CDR1 SQVTM and CDR2 ANQGSEA. CDR3 sequence (DNA): TGCAGCGTTGAAACTAGTGGCACAGATACGCGGTATTTT. Protein: CSVETSGTDTRYF.

This clonotype was picked up a small number of times. The CDR3 loop reads CASSWGQGQETQYF. The CDR3 DNA is TGTGCCAGCAGCTGGGGACAGGGCCAAGAGACCCAGTACTTC. The chain couples TRBV7-2 to TRBJ2-5; 9 bases align to TRBD1. With V trimmed by 4 bases and J by 1 base, 1 base remained unmatched. CDR3 length: 14 residues. Germline V gene lookup returns CDR1 SGHTA and CDR2 FQGNSA.